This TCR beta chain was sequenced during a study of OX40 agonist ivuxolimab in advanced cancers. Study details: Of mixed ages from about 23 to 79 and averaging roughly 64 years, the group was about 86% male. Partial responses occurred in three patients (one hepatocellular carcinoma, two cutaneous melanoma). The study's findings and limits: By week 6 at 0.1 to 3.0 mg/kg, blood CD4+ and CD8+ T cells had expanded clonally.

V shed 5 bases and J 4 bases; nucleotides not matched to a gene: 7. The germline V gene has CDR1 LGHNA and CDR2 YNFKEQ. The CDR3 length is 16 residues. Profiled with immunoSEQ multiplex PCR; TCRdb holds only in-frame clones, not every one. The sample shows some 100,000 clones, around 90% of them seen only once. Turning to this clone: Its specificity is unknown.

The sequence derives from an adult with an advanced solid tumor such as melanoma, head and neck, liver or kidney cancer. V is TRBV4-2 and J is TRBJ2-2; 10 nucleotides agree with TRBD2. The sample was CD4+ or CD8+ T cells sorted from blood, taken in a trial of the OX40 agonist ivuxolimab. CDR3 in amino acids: CASSGSGRLTTGELFF. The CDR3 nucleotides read TGTGCCAGCAGCGGTAGCGGGAGGCTTACCACCGGGGAGCTGTTTTTT.